What follows are 6 T cell receptor beta chains derived from one specimen sequenced in a study of T cells expressing NK-cell markers. TCRdb reanalyzed the 5' RACE reads and collapses them to one entry per CDR3 protein, without DNA. Its table lists about 260,000 distinct CDR3 sequences. What was sequenced was blood T cells: a sorted CD56 or NKG2C T cell subset, CD4+ or CD8+ T cells, or bulk PBMC T cells (not recorded which). The receptors shown here come from a man between 18 and 35 years old in good health.

This rearrangement joins TRBV12-3 or TRBV12-4 to TRBJ2-1; checking the TCRdb D call of TRBD1 is not possible without DNA. This CDR3 has 16 amino acids. This CDR3 is CASSLGRDTFHNEQFF.

The chain recombines TRBV5-1 with TRBJ2-2; the D call of TRBD1 rests on TCRdb alone, since no DNA is present to check it. The CDR3 extends over 16 amino acids. Germline V gene lookup returns CDR1 SGHRS and CDR2 YFSETQ. CDR3 amino acids: CASSLVSGTVSGELFF.

CDR3 sequence reads: CASSLGGTLVQETQYF. J is TRBJ2-5 and V is TRBV7-2; TCRdb reports TRBD1, a call that lacks DNA to check it against. The CDR3 loop spans 16 amino acids. Per germline, CDR1 SGHTA and CDR2 FQGNSA.

This chain joins TRBV6-1 and TRBJ2-3; the D gene TCRdb calls, TRBD1, cannot be checked with no DNA. Germline values: CDR1 MNHNS, CDR2 SASEGT. The CDR3 is 15 amino acids. CDR3: CASSRRDRDTDTQYF.

The chain uses TRBV10-3 and TRBJ2-2; TCRdb names TRBD2, which stays unverified in the absence of DNA. Germline CDR1 reads ENHRY; CDR2 reads SYGVKD. The CDR3 runs 12 residues. The CDR3: CAIRALAGELFF.

The rearrangement links TRBV11-2 to TRBJ1-1; the D call from TCRdb, TRBD1, cannot be confirmed without DNA. There are 18 residues in the CDR3. CDR1 SGHAT and CDR2 FQNNGV come from the germline V gene. The CDR3 is CASSLTTTGGPMNTEAFF.